Following are 21 T cell receptor beta chains from one sample sequenced in a study of blood T cell repertoires in COVID-19. Produced via immunoSEQ multiplex PCR; TCRdb's table is partial and in-frame only. The table has about 70,000 clones, more than 85% seen once; the top ten hold 3% to 5%. The sequencing input was peripheral blood. Receptors were obtained from a man in his sixties or seventies with active COVID-19.

The rearrangement links TRBV6-6 to TRBJ1-1, with D tentatively TRBD1 (5 bases). V gave up 5 bases and J gave up 8 bases, with 9 bases separating them. The CDR3 has 11 residues. The germline V gene has CDR1 MNHNY and CDR2 SVGAGI (reference sequence). This CDR3 reads CASSVGGEAFF. Written as DNA, the CDR3 is TGTGCCAGCAGTGTGGGGGGAGAAGCTTTCTTT.

This chain links TRBV10-3 with TRBJ1-1, with 7 bases identical to TRBD1. This CDR3 has 12 amino acids. CDR1 and CDR2 (germline): ENHRY, SYGVKD. V trimming: 6 bases; J trimming: 11 bases; junction bases outside the gene matches: 9. CDR3 in DNA: TGTGCCATCAGCCAACAGGGGACGGGCGCTTTCTTT. This translates into CAISQQGTGAFF.

For this clone: At one boundary the junction diverges from the germline segment, which might be a read error. The chain couples TRBV7-7 to TRBJ2-1; TRBD2 matches 11 bases. CDR1 SSHAT and CDR2 FNYEAQ come from the germline V gene (reference sequence). The CDR3 length is 17 residues. The CDR3, as DNA: TGTGCTAGCAGCTTGGGGCCCGGACTAGCGGGCTACAATGAGCAGTTCTTC. Its translation is CASSLGPGLAGYNEQFF.

V and J are TRBV3-1 (or the pseudogene TRBV3-2) and TRBJ1-5; TRBD1 is a possible D gene (5 bases). Trimming removed 1 base from V and 9 bases from J, with 16 bases in between. The CDR3 has 15 residues. Germline-derived CDR1 and CDR2 are LGHDT and YNNKEL (reference sequence). CDR3 DNA: TGTGCCAGCAGCCAAGTCGCGGGGCGGGGTGGGCCCCAGCATTTT. Translating gives CASSQVAGRGGPQHF.

This chain uses TRBV7-3 with TRBJ1-1; maybe TRBD1 (6 bases). In germline, CDR1 is SGHTA, CDR2 FQGTGA. V was trimmed by 5 bases and J by 4 bases, leaving 14 bases between them. This CDR3 is built from 14 residues. The CDR3 nucleotides read TGTGCCAGCAGCACAGGGAATCAGGGCACTGAAGCTTTCTTT. Translated, it gives CASSTGNQGTEAFF. The whole variable domain, filled in from reference TRBV7-3 and TRBJ1-1, reads GAGVSQTPSNKVTEKGKYVELRCDPISGHTALYWYRQSLGQGPEFLIYFQGTGAADDSGLPNDRFFAVRPEGSVSTLKIQRTERGDSAVYLCASSTGNQGTEAFFGQGTRLTVV.

V is TRBV6-1 and J is TRBJ2-1; 8 positions match TRBD1. Germline values: CDR1 MNHNS, CDR2 SASEGT. V was pared by 1 base and J by 4 bases, with 9 bases of the junction left unmatched. This CDR3 is built from 17 residues. The DNA of the CDR3 is TGTGCCAGCAGTGAAGTACCCCCCGGACAGGGTTACAATGAGCAGTTCTTC. Translating gives CASSEVPPGQGYNEQFF.

The chain joins TRBV6-6 to TRBJ2-5; TRBD2 matches at 9 bases. CDR1 is MNHNY, CDR2 SVGAGI, per germline (reference sequence). V lost 5 bases and J lost 1; bases outside the gene matches: 17. The CDR3 is 19 amino acids. CDR3 nucleotide sequence: TGTGCCAGCAGTCCCCGATTTCCCCCGACTAGCGGCCTCCAAGAGACCCAGTACTTC. This sequence encodes CASSPRFPPTSGLQETQYF.

The chain combines TRBV6-1 with TRBJ1-1; 8 bases agree with TRBD1. Per germline, CDR1 MNHNS and CDR2 SASEGT. With 1 base clipped from V and 4 bases from J, the junction kept 8 bases outside the gene matches. This CDR3 contains 16 residues. For the CDR3, the DNA is TGTGCCAGCAGTGAAGAGGGCAGGGGGCTGGCCACTGAAGCTTTCTTT. This codes for CASSEEGRGLATEAFF.

This clone was detected only once. The chain combines TRBV5-1 with TRBJ2-5; TRBD2 matches 12 bases. This CDR3 comprises 19 residues. Losses at the gene ends were 0 bases for V and 4 bases for J; bases not matched to a gene: 13. Germline values: CDR1 SGHRS, CDR2 YFSETQ. CDR3 sequence: CASSLGASGTSGPRETQYF. The CDR3 DNA is TGCGCCAGCAGCTTGGGAGCCTCCGGGACTAGCGGGCCAAGAGAGACCCAGTACTTC.

V and J are TRBV9 and TRBJ2-7, with D maybe TRBD2 (6 bases). CDR3 length: 15 residues. Germline values: CDR1 SGDLS, CDR2 YYNGEE. Trimming stripped 0 bases from V and 6 bases from J, with 16 bases between. The DNA for the CDR3 is TGTGCCAGCAGCGTAGACGTAGCGGCCCCAGGCGAGCAGTACTTC. It specifies CASSVDVAAPGEQYF.

The chain has TRBV7-2 and TRBJ1-4; D may be TRBD1 (6 bases). V lost 1 base and J lost 3, with 12 bases in between. The CDR3 loop spans 16 amino acids. Germline V gene sequence: CDR1 SGHTA, CDR2 FQGNSA. The CDR3 coding sequence is TGTGCCAGCAGCTTAGAAGCCAGGGGACCTAATGAAAAACTGTTTTTT. Translation gives CASSLEARGPNEKLFF. Full variable domain (outside the CDR3, taken from reference TRBV7-2 and TRBJ1-4): GAGVSQSPSNKVTEKGKDVELRCDPISGHTALYWYRQSLGQGLEFLIYFQGNSAPDKSGLPSDRFSAERTGGSVSTLTIQRTQQEDSAVYLCASSLEARGPNEKLFFGSGTQLSVL.

The chain is built from TRBV6-1 and TRBJ2-3; 7 bases line up with TRBD2. Germline trimming cut 1 base from V and 4 bases from J; bases unmatched to any gene: 11. The CDR3 is 17 amino acids. The germline V gene has CDR1 MNHNS and CDR2 SASEGT. The CDR3 loop is CASSEGLGGRGADTQYF. For the CDR3, the DNA is TGTGCCAGCAGTGAAGGGCTTGGCGGGAGAGGGGCAGATACGCAGTATTTT.

The genes are TRBV12-5 and TRBJ2-1; D possibly corresponds to TRBD2 (5 bases). V lost 4 bases, J lost 10 bases, and 14 bases lay in between. Germline lookup yields CDR1 LGHNT and CDR2 FRNRAP. The CDR3 loop spans 13 amino acids. For the CDR3, the DNA is TGTGCTAGTGGTTCTACCTCACTAGTCGAGCAGTTCTTC. Encoded protein: CASGSTSLVEQFF.

The chain uses TRBV7-9 and TRBJ2-3; D unresolved. In germline, CDR1 is SEHNR, CDR2 FQNEAQ (reference sequence). The CDR3 extends over 14 amino acids. Trimming pared 1 base from V and 5 bases from J, leaving 10 bases between. This chain's CDR3 is CASSLGGSGDTQYF. The CDR3 DNA reads TGTGCCAGCAGCTTAGGCGGCTCGGGAGATACGCAGTATTTT. The full variable domain, with the rest looked up from reference TRBV7-9 and TRBJ2-3, is DTGVSQNPRHKITKRGQNVTFRCDPISEHNRLYWYRQTLGQGPEFLTYFQNEAQLEKSRLLSDRFSAERPKGSFSTLEIQRTEQGDSAMYLCASSLGGSGDTQYFGPGTRLTVL.

The chain links TRBV11-2 to TRBJ2-7; D is perhaps TRBD1 (6 bases). This CDR3 has 14 amino acids. Deletions cut 5 bases from V and 4 bases from J, with 15 bases between. The germline V gene encodes CDR1 SGHAT and CDR2 FQNNGV. CDR3 sequence: CASSPATGLYEQYF. The DNA of the CDR3 is TGTGCCAGCAGCCCCGCCACAGGGTTGTACGAGCAGTACTTC. The full variable domain, its missing parts supplied by reference TRBV11-2 and TRBJ2-7, is EAGVAQSPRYKIIEKRQSVAFWCNPISGHATLYWYQQILGQGPKLLIQFQNNGVVDDSQLPKDRFSAERLKGVDSTLKIQPAKLEDSAVYLCASSPATGLYEQYFGPGTRLTVT.

The chain recombines TRBV7-2 with TRBJ2-2; 7 nucleotides match TRBD1. The J segment lost 3 bases and the V segment lost 5 bases, leaving 6 bases of the junction unmatched. Germline V CDR1 and CDR2: SGHTA, FQGNSA. CDR3 length: 15 residues. The CDR3 coding sequence is TGTGCCAGCAGCCCCCGGGACAGACACACCGGGGAGCTGTTTTTT. Translation: CASSPRDRHTGELFF.

In regard to this clone: At one boundary the junction diverges from the germline segment, which might be a read error. This chain links TRBV7-9 with TRBJ2-7; tentatively, D is TRBD2 (7 bases). Germline V gene data show CDR1 as SEHNR and CDR2 as FQNEAQ (reference sequence). The CDR3 is made up of 12 amino acids. The CDR3: CASSRGADPGWF. CDR3 DNA: TGTGCCAGCAGTCGGGGGGCAGACCCCGGGTGGTTC.

In its sample, this clone was seen many times. The chain joins TRBV10-3 to TRBJ1-4, with TRBD1 matching 8 bases. Unmatched junction bases numbered 10, after V lost 4 bases and J lost 0 bases. The CDR3 is 18 residues long. CDR1 and CDR2 from the germline V gene are ENHRY and SYGVKD. As DNA, the CDR3 is TGTGCCATCAGTGGTACCCCCGGGACAGGCACAACTAATGAAAAACTGTTTTTT. Its protein product is CAISGTPGTGTTNEKLFF.

The chain couples TRBV10-3 to TRBJ1-1; TRBD1 matches 8 bases. V was pared by 7 bases and J by 7 bases, with 14 bases of the junction left unmatched. Germline assignment: CDR1 ENHRY and CDR2 SYGVKD. CDR3 length: 15 amino acids. The CDR3 loop reads CAITALGQGPGEAFF. The CDR3 DNA reads as TGTGCCATCACCGCCCTAGGACAGGGACCTGGTGAAGCTTTCTTT.

The V and J genes are TRBV10-3 and TRBJ1-2; 7 positions agree with TRBD1. This CDR3 is 12 amino acids long. Looked up from germline, CDR1 is ENHRY and CDR2 is SYGVKD. The junction had 6 bases not matched to a gene; V was cut back by 10 bases and J by 4 bases. The CDR3 spells CATSQGGYGYTF. CDR3 nucleotides: TGTGCCACCTCCCAGGGGGGCTATGGCTACACCTTC.

V gene TRBV25-1 combines with J gene TRBJ2-7, with D perhaps matching TRBD1 (5 bases). Trimming pared 2 bases from V and 3 bases from J, leaving 20 bases between. The CDR3 runs 17 residues. Germline V gene data show CDR1 as MGHDK and CDR2 as SYGVNS. The CDR3 DNA reads TGTGCCAGCAGTGAAAACCCCCCGGGCAGGGTAGTCTACGAGCAGTACTTC. Its translation is CASSENPPGRVVYEQYF.